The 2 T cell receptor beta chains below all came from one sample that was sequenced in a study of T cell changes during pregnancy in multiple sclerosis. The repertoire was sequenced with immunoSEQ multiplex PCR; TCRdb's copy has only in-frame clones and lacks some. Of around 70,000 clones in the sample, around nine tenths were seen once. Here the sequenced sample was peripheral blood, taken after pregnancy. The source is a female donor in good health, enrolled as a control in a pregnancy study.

The DNA of the CDR3 is TGTGCCAGCAGTGAAGTACAACTAGGGGAGGGGTCCTACAATGAGCAGTTCTTC. This translates into CASSEVQLGEGSYNEQFF. The rearrangement links TRBV6-1 to TRBJ2-1; 7 bases are shared with TRBD2. From germline, CDR1 is MNHNS and CDR2 SASEGT. V lost 1 base and J lost 1; bases outside the gene matches: 10. CDR3 length: 18 amino acids.

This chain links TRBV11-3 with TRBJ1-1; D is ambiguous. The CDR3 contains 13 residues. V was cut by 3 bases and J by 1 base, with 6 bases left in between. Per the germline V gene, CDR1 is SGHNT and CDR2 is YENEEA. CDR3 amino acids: CASSFQENTEAFF. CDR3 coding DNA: TGTGCCAGCAGCTTCCAGGAGAACACTGAAGCTTTCTTT. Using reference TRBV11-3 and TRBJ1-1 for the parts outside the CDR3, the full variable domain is EAGVVQSPRYKIIEKKQPVAFWCNPISGHNTLYWYLQNLGQGPELLIRYENEEAVDDSQLPKDRFSAERLKGVDSTLKIQPAELGDSAVYLCASSFQENTEAFFGQGTRLTVV.